The present TCR beta chain was sequenced within a study of response to subunit inactivated influenza vaccine. TCRdb re-called the RT-PCR reads through MiXCR, storing one row per CDR3 protein. The profile shows approximately 480,000 distinct CDR3 sequences, 11% of them singletons. Study-level points and caveats: With each seasonal influenza vaccination, the authors suggested, few new T cells are recruited.

In germline, CDR1 is MNHEY, CDR2 SVGAGI. J was trimmed by 8 bases and V by 4 bases; bases with no gene match: 5. This CDR3 is 14 amino acids long. About this clonotype itself: The antigen remains unidentified.

The specimen comprised PBMCs from blood, sampled roughly 47 days after vaccination. The chain is built from TRBV6-5 and TRBJ1-4; 9 nucleotides match TRBD1. The sequence came from a man aged 50 to 59 who received an inactivated influenza vaccine. The CDR3 DNA reads as TGTGCCAGCAGTTCGACAGGGGGGAGAGAAAAACTGTTTTTT. Translated, it gives CASSSTGGREKLFF.